This T cell receptor (beta chain) was recovered during a study of control samples from healthy donors and cancer patients. Deletions cut 4 bases from V and 3 bases from J, with 9 bases between. The V gene's germline CDR1 is MNHEY and CDR2 SVGAGI. The CDR3 covers 13 residues. Profiled with immunoSEQ multiplex PCR; TCRdb holds only in-frame clones, not every one. The table has 170,000 or so clones, around 94% seen once; the top ten hold approximately 1.4%. The J gene is TRBJ1-2, the V gene TRBV6-5; tentatively, D is TRBD1 (5 bases). The receptor's source is a woman in her late teens or twenties in good health. Sequenced material: blood. The CDR3 loop reads CASSLQVDYGYTF. DNA of the CDR3: TGTGCCAGCAGTTTACAGGTTGACTATGGCTACACCTTC.